The T cell receptor (beta chain) described here comes from a study of blood T cells in healthy people across ages. The CDR3 runs 14 residues. Germline CDR1 SGHNT, CDR2 YENEEA. Trimming left V 5 bases short and J 7 bases short, with 18 bases between. To note about this clonotype: The antigen is not known.

The study's findings and limits: Since the PBMCs were unsorted, naive and antigen-experienced cells could not be conclusively compared. In these data, TCR beta diversity tracked strongly with naive T cell percentage. Donors of long life had a larger count of naive CD4+ cells and greater diversity than aged donors.

Together with a sample-barcoded 5' primer, a J-beta primer mix was included in a second PCR lasting roughly 6 to 12 cycles. The template-switch adaptor, which had 12 random nucleotides, put a tag on each cDNA molecule. TCRdb itself ran the 5' RACE reads through MiXCR, one entry per CDR3 protein. Of 920,000 or so distinct CDR3 sequences in the sample, 35% to 55% were seen once. This clonotype was sampled from a woman aged 60 to 75 in good health. J is TRBJ2-7 and V is TRBV11-3, with a tentative D call TRBD2 (6 bases). The sequenced sample consisted of blood. In nucleotides, the CDR3 is TGTGCCAGCAGCCCCCGGGACGGGAGCGGGGAGCAGTACTTC. Its translation: CASSPRDGSGEQYF.